This TCR beta chain came from a study of blood T cell repertoires in COVID-19. About the research overall: Researchers got acute and convalescent COVID-19 samples from the United States, Italy and Spain. In each case, the material was cDNA or gDNA derived from T cells, B-cell-depleted T cells, or PBMCs.

Patients at the Seattle site were enrolled during active infection and followed longitudinally. The junction had 5 bases not matched to a gene; V was cut back by 4 bases and J by 5 bases. Per germline, CDR1 SGHRS and CDR2 YFSETQ. The CDR3 extends over 14 amino acids. Generated by immunoSEQ multiplex PCR, the TCRdb table keeps only in-frame clones and is missing some. The sample carries 70,000 to 100,000 clones, 70% to 90% recorded once. The rearrangement uses TRBV5-1 and TRBJ2-1; the match to TRBD1 covers 8 bases. The sample was peripheral blood. The sequence derives from a woman aged 60 to 75 with COVID-19, enrolled during active disease. In nucleotides, the CDR3 is TGCGCCAGCAGCCCCGGACAGGGAAACAATGAGCAGTTCTTC. Protein product: CASSPGQGNNEQFF. Supplemented by reference TRBV5-1 and TRBJ2-1, the full variable domain reads KAGVTQTPRYLIKTRGQQVTLSCSPISGHRSVSWYQQTPGQGLQFLFEYFSETQRNKGNFPGRFSGRQFSNSRSEMNVSTLELGDSALYLCASSPGQGNNEQFFGPGTRLTVL.